A selection of T cell receptor beta chains follows, all from one sample in a study of Ad26.COV2.S vaccination and SARS-CoV-2 variants. Method: immunoSEQ multiplex PCR; TCRdb's copy keeps in-frame clones and lacks some. The sample yields about 420,000 clones, 70% to 90% seen once. Sequenced here: peripheral blood, sampled in a trial of Ad26.COV2.S vaccine versus placebo. All receptors come from a person aged 18-65 years who received the Ad26.COV2.S COVID-19 vaccine or a placebo. Each CDR3 is given with its conserved first and last residue. Fields, in order: D gene, V gene, J gene, clone size, CDR3 DNA, CDR3 protein. The D gene is left open where the match is weak. Expanded clones get a size class; other rows say once, few or many, or leave the size out.

>-|TRBV4-1|TRBJ2-1|once
TGCGCCAGCAGCCAAGCCGGGACTCCGAGGGTCTACAATGAGCAGTTCTTC
CASSQAGTPRVYNEQFF
>-|TRBV29-1|TRBJ2-7|-
TGCAGCGTTCAGCTAGCCTACGAGCAGTACTTC
CSVQLAYEQYF
>TRBD1|TRBV4-3|TRBJ2-2|-
TGCGCCAGCAGCCCTCGACAGGGGAGGACCGGGGAGCTGTTTTTT
CASSPRQGRTGELFF
>-|TRBV19|TRBJ1-5|-
TGTGCCAGTAGTCCTGCGGGTGGGCCCCTTCAGCCCCAGCATTTT
CASSPAGGPLQPQHF
>TRBD1|TRBV7-6|TRBJ2-3|-
TGTGCCAGCAGCTTAGACCAGGGGGCCGGGGGAGATACGCAGTATTTT
CASSLDQGAGGDTQYF
>TRBD1|TRBV4-3|TRBJ2-7|-
TGCGCCAGCAGCCGCTACTACAGGGGTCCGAGCTCCTACGAGCAGTACTTC
CASSRYYRGPSSYEQYF
>TRBD1|TRBV7-6|TRBJ2-2|-
TGTGCCAGCAGCTTAGCACCCGGGGACAGGGAGTCCGGGGAGCTGTTTTTT
CASSLAPGDRESGELFF
>-|TRBV25-1|TRBJ1-2|-
TGTGCCAGCAGTGAGGACAGAAATGGCTACACCTTC
CASSEDRNGYTF
>-|TRBV30|TRBJ2-5|-
TGTGCCTGGAGTATCGGGGGACAAGAGACCCAGTACTTC
CAWSIGGQETQYF
>-|TRBV6-1|TRBJ1-6|-
TGTGCCAGCAGTGAGAAAGGTGGGGGTTCGAATTCACCCCTCCACTTT
CASSEKGGGSNSPLHF
>-|TRBV27|TRBJ1-6|-
TGTGCCAGCAGTTTTGTCGGTTCACCCCTCCACTTT
CASSFVGSPLHF
>-|TRBV28|TRBJ1-1|-
TGTGCCAGCAGGTCCACCGGCGGCGAGCGCACTGAAGCTTTCTTT
CASRSTGGERTEAFF
>TRBD1|TRBV27|TRBJ2-7|-
TGTGCCAGCAGTTGGACAGGGGGTCAACTCTACGAGCAGTACTTC
CASSWTGGQLYEQYF
>-|TRBV2|TRBJ2-7|-
TGTGCCAGCAGTGATGACTGGGGGGCTACCTACGAGCAGTACTTC
CASSDDWGATYEQYF
>TRBD1|TRBV3-1/TRBV3-2|TRBJ1-2|-
TGTGCCAGCAGCCAAGATGGCGGACAGGGGGCTTGGGGCTACACCTTC
CASSQDGGQGAWGYTF
>-|TRBV9|TRBJ2-3|-
TGTGCCAGCAGCGTAGGTATCAGGGAAACAGATACGCAGTATTTT
CASSVGIRETDTQYF
>-|TRBV3-1/TRBV3-2|TRBJ1-6|-
TGTGCCAGCAGCCTTCTCAAATCACCCCTCCACTTT
CASSLLKSPLHF
>-|TRBV2|TRBJ1-4|once
TGTGCCAGCAGCGCACTTGCAACTAATGAAAAACTGTTTTTT
CASSALATNEKLFF
>-|TRBV7-9|TRBJ2-7|once
TGTGCCAGCAGCTCATTAGTTACTTCGACAGGTGACGAGCAGTACTTC
CASSSLVTSTGDEQYF
>-|TRBV7-3|TRBJ2-1|-
TGTGCCAGCAGCTTAACCCGACAGCTCTCCTACAATGAGCAGTTCTTC
CASSLTRQLSYNEQFF
>-|TRBV6-2/TRBV6-3|TRBJ1-5|-
TGTGCCAGCAGCCACGGTGGGGGCGGCAATCAGCCCCAGCATTTT
CASSHGGGGNQPQHF
>TRBD2|TRBV7-2|TRBJ2-7|-
TGTGCCAGCAGCCCCAGACTAGCGGGGGCCTCCTACGAGCAGTACTTC
CASSPRLAGASYEQYF
>-|TRBV18|TRBJ1-1|-
TGTGCCAGCTCAGCACAACCAGGGGTCGGGGGAACTGAAGCTTTCTTT
CASSAQPGVGGTEAFF
>-|TRBV3-1/TRBV3-2|TRBJ2-1|once
TGTGCCAGCAGCCAAGATCCCAGAATCTACAATGAGCAGTTCTTC
CASSQDPRIYNEQFF
>-|TRBV12-3/TRBV12-4|TRBJ1-5|-
TGTGCCAGCAGCCCCTTCCGGGGGGAGCCCCAGCATTTT
CASSPFRGEPQHF
>-|TRBV5-1|TRBJ2-2|-
TGCGCCAGCTATGATGGAGGGGCGACCACCGGGGAGCTGTTTTTT
CASYDGGATTGELFF
>TRBD1|TRBV7-2|TRBJ2-5|-
TGTGCCAGCAGCTCGGGACAGGGGGCAGGAATGGAGACCCAGTACTTC
CASSSGQGAGMETQYF
>-|TRBV12-5|TRBJ1-5|-
TGTGCTAGTGGTTTGGATTTTCAGCCCCAGCATTTT
CASGLDFQPQHF
>-|TRBV18|TRBJ1-1|-
TGTGCCAGCTCAAGGGACGGCGGAGCTTTCTTT
CASSRDGGAFF
>TRBD2|TRBV7-9|TRBJ2-3|once
TGTGCCAGCAGCTCGCCCAGGACTAGCGGGGGCACAGATACGCAGTATTTT
CASSSPRTSGGTDTQYF
>TRBD1|TRBV4-3|TRBJ2-1|-
TGCGCCAGCAGCCAAGGGGAAAGACAGGGCCCGGATGAGCAGTTCTTC
CASSQGERQGPDEQFF
>TRBD1|TRBV9|TRBJ1-3|-
TGTGCCAGCAGCGGCCAGGGGGCGAACACCATATATTTT
CASSGQGANTIYF
>TRBD1|TRBV30|TRBJ1-3|-
TGTGCCTGGAGTGTGCAGGGGGTCAAACTTTTCTCTGGAAACACCATATATTTT
CAWSVQGVKLFSGNTIYF